This T cell receptor beta chain stems from a study of regulatory T cells in long-lasting Graves disease. Study observations and caveats: Persistent cases favored TRBV28, TRBJ1-2 and TRBJ2-5.

The TCR beta library used iRepertoire HTBI primers with Arm-PCR amplification of CDR3. Via MiXCR, TCRdb re-called the multiplex PCR reads, giving one row per CDR3 protein. The sample consists of around 480,000 distinct CDR3 sequences, 15% to 20% of them appearing once. Regarding time point: newly diagnosed GD, antithyroid drugs for less than 3 months. The TCR library was made from RNA that had been extracted from PBMCs in TRIzol. This clonotype was found a few times. Its matching antigen is unknown. The CDR3 loop spans 17 amino acids. Germline V gives CDR1 DFQATT, CDR2 SNEGSKA (reference sequence). V was pared by 0 bases and J by 2 bases, with 16 bases between. These same records also appear under a second study, on T cells in Graves' hyperthyroidism and ophthalmopathy. Turning to that study: The study left out patients who had uncontrolled infection, other autoimmune disease, pregnancy or lactation.

This clonotype originated in a woman aged 35-60 years with Graves disease. The chain uses TRBV20-1 and TRBJ2-2, with D possibly called TRBD1 or TRBD2 (7 bases each). This material consisted of peripheral blood mononuclear cells (PBMCs), taken at new diagnosis, from a patient treated with antithyroid drugs. CDR3 protein: CSARDARGGLNTGELFF. The CDR3, as DNA: TGCAGTGCTAGAGATGCCAGGGGGGGGCTAAACACCGGGGAGCTGTTTTTT.